What follows is one T cell receptor beta chain and its context. Germline values: CDR1 SGHDN, CDR2 FVKESK. CDR3 size: 13 residues. The V and J ends lost 4 bases and 8 bases respectively, with 9 bases between them. This record belongs to a study of blood T cell repertoires in COVID-19. Study background: COVID-19 samples from acute and convalescent phases originated in the United States, Italy and Spain. T cells, B-cell-depleted T cells, or PBMCs supplied cDNA or gDNA.

In the study's own analysis: Researchers report that nucleated cell counts were estimated from reference gene primer amplification. Sequenced by immunoSEQ multiplex PCR; TCRdb stores in-frame clones only, minus some. V, J and clone size reflect that table, while D and trimming were determined from the DNA. The repertoire has about 96,000 clones, roughly 90% of them found once; the top ten carry roughly 4.2%. Seattle participants joined during active infection and were tracked over time. The J gene is TRBJ1-6, the V gene TRBV14; possibly TRBD1 for D (5 bases). This clonotype was sampled from a human donor with COVID-19, enrolled during active disease. The donor label of this sample is uncertain. Sequenced input: peripheral blood. CDR3 DNA sequence: TGTGCCAGCAGCCTCAGGGTTGATTCACCCCTCCACTTT. Protein: CASSLRVDSPLHF.